These T cell receptor beta chains were read from a single sample in a study of CD8+CD57+ T cells in acquired aplastic anemia. TCRdb called the reads again in MiXCR, with one record for every CDR3 protein. The sample shows about 62,000 distinct CDR3 sequences, around 55% of them seen only once. The sample was sorted CD4+, CD8+, or CD8+CD57+ T cells (not recorded which) from PBMCs. These receptors originate from a human donor in good health, serving as a control. Each CDR3 is given with its conserved first and last residue. Each record gives: J gene, clone size, D gene, V gene, CDR3 protein, CDR3 DNA. The D gene is left open where the match is weak. Where a row states a size, it is once, few, many or the class of an expanded clone; other rows omit it.

>TRBJ2-3|.|.|TRBV2
CASSGPYTDTQYF
TGTGCCAGCAGTGGACCGTACACAGATACGCAGTATTTT
>TRBJ2-7|.|.|TRBV11-1
CASSLVAGSYEQYF
TGTGCCAGCAGCTTAGTGGCAGGCTCCTACGAGCAGTACTTC
>TRBJ1-2|many|.|TRBV6-5
CASSYSAGGRLHGYTF
TGTGCCAGCAGTTACTCGGCCGGGGGGCGCCTTCATGGCTACACCTTC
>TRBJ2-1|many|TRBD2|TRBV27
CASSPLQEAGGSYNEQFF
TGTGCCAGCAGTCCGCTCCAAGAAGCGGGAGGGAGCTACAATGAGCAGTTCTTC
>TRBJ1-5|.|.|TRBV19
CASMGGGRQPQHF
TGTGCCAGTATGGGCGGGGGCAGGCAGCCCCAGCATTTT
>TRBJ2-6|many|.|TRBV6-6
CASSYQQASSGANVLTF
TGTGCCAGCAGTTACCAACAGGCGAGCTCTGGGGCCAACGTCCTGACTTTC
>TRBJ1-5|few|.|TRBV24-1
CATSDRGQPQHF
TGTGCCACCAGTGACCGGGGTCAGCCCCAGCATTTT
>TRBJ2-1|once|TRBD1|TRBV20-1
CSASQPGQGHNEQFF
TGCAGTGCTAGTCAGCCCGGACAGGGTCACAATGAGCAGTTCTTC
>TRBJ2-1|medium-sized|TRBD1|TRBV15
CATSRDWDRENEQFF
TGTGCCACCAGCAGAGATTGGGACAGGGAAAATGAGCAGTTCTTC
>TRBJ2-1|few|TRBD2|TRBV5-1
CASSLSRGNNEQFF
TGCGCCAGCAGCTTGTCGCGGGGGAACAATGAGCAGTTCTTC
>TRBJ2-1|many|TRBD2|TRBV7-6
CASTSGRGVREQFF
TGTGCCAGCACGAGCGGGAGAGGAGTTCGGGAGCAGTTCTTC
>TRBJ2-2|many|TRBD2|TRBV20-1
CSAIWTSRPGELFF
TGCAGTGCTATCTGGACTAGCCGTCCCGGGGAGCTGTTTTTT
>TRBJ2-1|.|TRBD2|TRBV20-1
CSLALAGGDNEQFF
TGCAGCTTGGCCTTAGCGGGAGGGGACAATGAGCAGTTCTTC
>TRBJ2-7|.|TRBD1|TRBV7-9
CASSPGQGVDEQYF
TGTGCCAGCAGCCCGGGACAGGGTGTGGACGAGCAGTACTTC
>TRBJ1-6|.|.|TRBV15
CATSRDLDPASSPLHF
TGTGCCACCAGCAGAGATCTGGACCCGGCAAGCTCACCCCTCCACTTT
>TRBJ2-7|many|.|TRBV6-5
CASSPLGGYEQYF
TGTGCCAGCAGTCCCCTGGGGGGCTACGAGCAGTACTTC
>TRBJ2-5|.|.|TRBV7-2
CASSLVGGQEAQYF
TGTGCCAGCAGTTTAGTGGGGGGCCAAGAGGCCCAGTACTTC
>TRBJ1-2|.|.|TRBV7-9
CASSSSDYGYTF
TGTGCCAGCAGCTCCTCCGACTATGGCTACACCTTC
>TRBJ2-7|many|.|TRBV6-1
CASSTQGRIAEQYF
TGTGCCAGCAGTACCCAGGGTCGGATTGCCGAGCAGTACTTC
>TRBJ2-5|many|TRBD2|TRBV7-3
CASSLSGSETQCF
TGTGCCAGCAGCTTGAGCGGGAGCGAGACCCAGTGCTTC
>TRBJ1-6|.|.|TRBV19
CASSREARGSPLHF
TGTGCCAGTAGTAGGGAGGCCCGGGGATCACCCCTCCACTTT
>TRBJ2-1|once|.|TRBV2
CASSSLGTFYNEQFF
TGTGCCAGCAGCAGTCTCGGGACGTTCTACAATGAGCAGTTCTTC
>TRBJ2-7|.|TRBD2|TRBV29-1
CSAGHPGTSVTEQYF
TGCAGCGCAGGACACCCTGGGACTAGTGTTACCGAGCAGTACTTC
>TRBJ1-1|medium-sized|TRBD1|TRBV29-1
CSVAGTGFSEAFF
TGCAGCGTGGCCGGGACAGGGTTCTCTGAAGCTTTCTTT
>TRBJ1-5|many|.|TRBV28
CASSFQGPSNQPQHF
TGTGCCAGCAGTTTCCAGGGTCCGTCCAATCAGCCCCAGCATTTT
>TRBJ1-4|.|.|TRBV30
CASQRGQEGEKLFF
TGTGCCTCCCAACGGGGTCAGGAGGGAGAAAAACTGTTTTTT
>TRBJ1-1|many|.|TRBV5-1
CASKEAGATEAFF
TGCGCCAGCAAGGAGGCAGGGGCCACTGAAGCTTTCTTT
>TRBJ2-3|medium-sized|TRBD2|TRBV19
CASRGLASTDTQYF
TGTGCCAGTAGGGGACTAGCCAGCACAGATACGCAGTATTTT
>TRBJ2-1|many|.|TRBV12-3/TRBV12-4
CASSSRGWGNEQFF
TGTGCCAGCAGTTCACGGGGGTGGGGGAATGAGCAGTTCTTC
>TRBJ1-2|.|.|TRBV15
CATSRAGIRDYGYTF
TGTGCCACCAGCAGAGCGGGGATTAGGGACTATGGCTACACCTTC
>TRBJ1-2|.|TRBD1|TRBV14
CASSQQTGFYGYTF
TGTGCCAGCAGCCAACAGACAGGGTTCTATGGCTACACCTTC
>TRBJ2-1|many|TRBD2|TRBV20-1
CSATRTSGSGNEQFF
TGCAGTGCCACCAGGACTAGCGGGAGTGGCAATGAGCAGTTCTTC
>TRBJ1-6|once|TRBD1|TRBV2
CASSDDRVGNSPLHF
TGTGCCAGCAGTGACGACAGGGTGGGCAATTCACCCCTCCACTTT
>TRBJ1-4|medium-sized|TRBD1|TRBV24-1
CATSDSRQGAREKLFF
TGTGCCACCAGTGATTCGCGACAGGGGGCAAGGGAAAAACTGTTTTTT
>TRBJ2-7|.|TRBD2|TRBV4-1
CASRPLQREGPYTYEQYF
TGCGCCAGCAGACCTCTTCAGCGGGAGGGCCCATATACCTACGAGCAGTACTTC
>TRBJ2-3|medium-sized|TRBD1|TRBV24-1
CATSDARDRGTDTQYF
TGTGCCACCAGTGATGCCCGGGACAGGGGCACAGATACGCAGTATTTT
>TRBJ2-7|.|.|TRBV3-1
CASSLTTF
TGTGCCAGCAGCCTAACTACCTTC
>TRBJ2-5|many|.|TRBV3-1
CASSQDTRLQETQYF
TGTGCCAGCAGCCAAGATACCCGGCTACAAGAGACCCAGTACTTC
>TRBJ1-6|few|TRBD1|TRBV12-3/TRBV12-4
CASSGQANSPLHF
TGTGCCAGCAGCGGACAGGCCAATTCACCCCTCCACTTT
>TRBJ2-5|once|TRBD1|TRBV2
CASRDRGRGETQYF
TGTGCCAGCCGTGACAGGGGGCGGGGAGAGACCCAGTACTTC
>TRBJ2-7|once|.|TRBV7-8
CASSLGASDSSYEQYF
TGTGCCAGCAGCTTAGGGGCCAGCGACAGCTCCTACGAGCAGTACTTC
>TRBJ1-1|.|.|TRBV2
CASRGLNTEAFF
TGTGCCAGCAGAGGATTGAACACTGAAGCTTTCTTT
>TRBJ2-5|.|TRBD2|TRBV29-1
CSVGVGREGRTQYF
TGCAGCGTTGGGGTAGGGAGGGAGGGCAGGACCCAGTACTTC
>TRBJ1-4|few|.|TRBV19
CATTRRGREKLFF
TGTGCCACTACAAGACGGGGGCGTGAAAAACTGTTTTTT
>TRBJ1-2|many|.|TRBV4-2
CASSQEIRAGYYGYTF
TGTGCCAGCAGCCAAGAAATCAGAGCGGGATACTATGGCTACACCTTC
>TRBJ2-1|many|.|TRBV19
CASSIAPASYNEQFF
TGTGCCAGTAGTATAGCTCCTGCCTCCTACAATGAGCAGTTCTTC